The T cell receptor (beta chain) under discussion was sequenced for a study of control samples from healthy donors and cancer patients. Germline loops: CDR1 MDHEN, CDR2 SYDVKM. CDR3 length: 15 amino acids. With V trimmed by 8 bases and J by 2 bases, 9 bases remained unmatched. Sequencing used immunoSEQ multiplex PCR; TCRdb keeps in-frame clones, though not all of them. The sample shows 100,000 to 150,000 clones, approximately 91% of them seen only once. The sequence was obtained from a man in his fifties in good health. J is TRBJ2-3 and V is TRBV28; 8 bases agree with TRBD2. The specimen sequenced was blood. In nucleotides, the CDR3 is TGTGCCAGCCCCCCGCCGGGGGGGTTCACAGATACGCAGTATTTT. This sequence encodes CASPPPGGFTDTQYF.